This T cell receptor (beta chain) was recovered during a study of breast tumors, draining lymph nodes, adjacent tissues. Looked up from germline, CDR1 is LNHDA and CDR2 is SQIVND (reference sequence). Trimming took off 10 bases at V and 2 bases at J, with 24 bases between the two ends. There are 16 residues in the CDR3. Axillary draining lymph nodes of breast cancer patients supplied the node samples. This clonotype occurred many times. Antigen unknown. MiXCR was run by TCRdb on the multiplex PCR reads, yielding one entry per CDR3 protein. Among 250,000 or so distinct CDR3 sequences, more than 30% were seen once, and the ten largest hold around 1.1%. The study's findings and limits: Data fit most tumor T cells coming from lymph node, expanding in tumor. Tumor TCR diversity was below lymph nodes but above nontumor tissue. Luminal-like breast cancer showed significantly greater tumor-nontumor repertoire similarity than basal-like breast cancer did. Data only fit, rather than demonstrated, lymph node origin of most tumor T cells.

The rearrangement links TRBV19 to TRBJ2-7; no firm D call. This TCR came from a female donor with breast cancer. Some clones in this sample may be carry-over from other donors' samples. Material: axillary lymph node tissue. This CDR3 reads CATSPIASAGTYEQYF. CDR3 nucleotides: TGTGCCACCTCTCCGATAGCCAGCGCCGGAACCTACGAGCAGTACTTC. The full variable domain, its missing parts supplied by reference TRBV19 and TRBJ2-7, is DGGITQSPKYLFRKEGQNVTLSCEQNLNHDAMYWYRQDPGQGLRLIYYSQIVNDFQKGDIAEGYSVSREKKESFPLTVTSAQKNPTAFYLCATSPIASAGTYEQYFGPGTRLTVT.